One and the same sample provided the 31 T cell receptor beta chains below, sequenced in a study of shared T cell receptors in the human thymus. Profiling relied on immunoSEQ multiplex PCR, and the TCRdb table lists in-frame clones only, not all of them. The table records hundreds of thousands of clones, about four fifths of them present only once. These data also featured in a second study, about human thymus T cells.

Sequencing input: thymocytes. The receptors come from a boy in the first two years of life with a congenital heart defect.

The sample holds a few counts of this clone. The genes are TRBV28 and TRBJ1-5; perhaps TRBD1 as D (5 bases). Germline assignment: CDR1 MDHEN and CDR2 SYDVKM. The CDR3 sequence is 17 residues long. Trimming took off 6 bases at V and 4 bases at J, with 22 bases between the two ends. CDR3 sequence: CASSSLPGGDMNQPQHF. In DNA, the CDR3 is TGTGCCAGCAGCTCCCTTCCCGGGGGGGATATGAATCAGCCCCAGCATTTT.

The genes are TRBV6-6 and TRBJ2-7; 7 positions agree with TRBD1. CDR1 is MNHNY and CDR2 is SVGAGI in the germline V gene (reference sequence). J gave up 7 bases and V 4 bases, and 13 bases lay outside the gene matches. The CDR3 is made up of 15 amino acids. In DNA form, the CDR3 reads TGTGCCAGCAGTTCCCTCCTGACAGGGTCAAAGGAGCAGTACTTC. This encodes CASSSLLTGSKEQYF.

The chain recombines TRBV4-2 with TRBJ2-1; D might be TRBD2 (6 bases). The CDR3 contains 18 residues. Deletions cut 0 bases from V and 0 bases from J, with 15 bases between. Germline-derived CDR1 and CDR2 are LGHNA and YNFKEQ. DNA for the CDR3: TGTGCCAGCAGCCAAGACGAATCCCTCGGGAGCTCCTACAATGAGCAGTTCTTC. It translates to CASSQDESLGSSYNEQFF.

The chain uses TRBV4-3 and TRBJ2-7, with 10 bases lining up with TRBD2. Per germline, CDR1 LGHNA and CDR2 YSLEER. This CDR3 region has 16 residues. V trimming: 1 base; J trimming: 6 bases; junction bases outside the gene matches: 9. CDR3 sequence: CASSQVSGLAASEQYF. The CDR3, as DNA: TGCGCCAGCAGCCAAGTGAGTGGACTAGCGGCTTCCGAGCAGTACTTC.

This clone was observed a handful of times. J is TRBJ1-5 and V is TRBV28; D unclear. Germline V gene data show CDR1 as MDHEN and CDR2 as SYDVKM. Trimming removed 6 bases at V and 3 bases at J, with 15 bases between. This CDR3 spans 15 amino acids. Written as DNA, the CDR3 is TGTGCCAGCAGCTTGGACTCAGCTTCCAATCAGCCCCAGCATTTT. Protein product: CASSLDSASNQPQHF.

The CDR3 DNA reads as TGCAGCGTTGAGTCGGGACAGGAGGCCGGGGAGCTGTTTTTT. Translation gives CSVESGQEAGELFF. The V and J genes are TRBV29-1 and TRBJ2-2; 8 bases align to TRBD1. Germline-derived CDR1 and CDR2 are SQVTM and ANQGSEA. This CDR3 region has 14 residues. V shed 3 bases, J shed 6 bases, and the junction held 6 bases outside the gene matches.

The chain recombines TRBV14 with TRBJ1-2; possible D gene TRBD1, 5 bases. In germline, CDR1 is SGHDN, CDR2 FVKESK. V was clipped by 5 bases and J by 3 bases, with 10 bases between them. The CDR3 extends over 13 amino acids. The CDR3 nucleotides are TGTGCCAGCAGCTATAGGGGCCACTATGGCTACACCTTC. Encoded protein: CASSYRGHYGYTF.

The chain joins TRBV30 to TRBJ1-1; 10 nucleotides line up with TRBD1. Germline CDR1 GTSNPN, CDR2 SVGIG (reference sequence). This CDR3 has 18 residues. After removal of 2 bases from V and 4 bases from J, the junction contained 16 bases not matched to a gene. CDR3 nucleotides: TGTGCCTGGAGTACCAAGGGGGACAGGGGTCCTTGGGGCACTGAAGCTTTCTTT. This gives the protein CAWSTKGDRGPWGTEAFF.

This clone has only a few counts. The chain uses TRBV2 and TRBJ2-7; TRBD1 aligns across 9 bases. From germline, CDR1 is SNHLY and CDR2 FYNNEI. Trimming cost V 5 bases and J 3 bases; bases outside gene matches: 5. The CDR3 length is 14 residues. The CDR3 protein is CASSTGTGIYEQYF. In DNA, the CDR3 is TGTGCCAGCAGTACCGGGACAGGGATCTACGAGCAGTACTTC.

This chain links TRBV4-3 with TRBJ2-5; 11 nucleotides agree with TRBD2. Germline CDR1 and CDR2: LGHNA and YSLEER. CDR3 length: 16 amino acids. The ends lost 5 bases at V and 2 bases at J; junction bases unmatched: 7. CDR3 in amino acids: CASSSRLAGNQETQYF. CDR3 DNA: TGCGCCAGCAGCAGTCGACTAGCGGGGAATCAAGAGACCCAGTACTTC.

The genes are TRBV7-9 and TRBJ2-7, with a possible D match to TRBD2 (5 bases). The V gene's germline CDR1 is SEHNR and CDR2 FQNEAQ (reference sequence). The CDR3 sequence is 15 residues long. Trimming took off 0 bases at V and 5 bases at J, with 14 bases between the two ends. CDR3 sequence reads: CASSLAVGNPHEQYF. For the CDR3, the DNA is TGTGCCAGCAGCTTAGCAGTCGGGAATCCCCACGAGCAGTACTTC.

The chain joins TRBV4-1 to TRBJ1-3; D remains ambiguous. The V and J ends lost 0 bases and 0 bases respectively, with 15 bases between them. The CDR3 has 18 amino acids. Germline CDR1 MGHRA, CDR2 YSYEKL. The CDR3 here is CASSQDLGGPISGNTIYF. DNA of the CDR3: TGCGCCAGCAGCCAAGATTTGGGCGGGCCCATCTCTGGAAACACCATATATTTT.

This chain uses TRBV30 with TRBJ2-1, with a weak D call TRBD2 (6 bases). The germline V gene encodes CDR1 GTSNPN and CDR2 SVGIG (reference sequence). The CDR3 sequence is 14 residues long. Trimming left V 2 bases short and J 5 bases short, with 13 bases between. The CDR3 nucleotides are TGTGCCTGGAGTCCGGGAGAGGCCCACAATGAGCAGTTCTTC. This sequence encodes CAWSPGEAHNEQFF.

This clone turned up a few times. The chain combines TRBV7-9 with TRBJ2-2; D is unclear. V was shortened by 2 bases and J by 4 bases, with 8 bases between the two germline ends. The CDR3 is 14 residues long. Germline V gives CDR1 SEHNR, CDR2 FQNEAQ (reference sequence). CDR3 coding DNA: TGTGCCAGCAGCTTAACGGGTCGCACCGGGGAGCTGTTTTTT. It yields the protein CASSLTGRTGELFF.

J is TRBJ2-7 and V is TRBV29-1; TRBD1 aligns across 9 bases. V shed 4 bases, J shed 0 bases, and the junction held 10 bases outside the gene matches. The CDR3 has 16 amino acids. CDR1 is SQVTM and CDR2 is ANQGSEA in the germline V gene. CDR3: CSVGALRTGDSYEQYF. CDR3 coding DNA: TGCAGCGTTGGGGCGCTCCGGACAGGGGACTCCTACGAGCAGTACTTC.

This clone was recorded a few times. The CDR3 region has the DNA TGTGCCAGCAGCTTATCCGGGAGTAGGGAAGAGACCCAGTACTTC. Translation gives CASSLSGSREETQYF. This rearrangement joins TRBV7-2 to TRBJ2-5; D perhaps matches TRBD2 (6 bases). Trimming stripped 2 bases from V and 3 bases from J, with 13 bases between. This CDR3 is 15 amino acids long. The germline CDR1 and CDR2 sequences are SGHTA and FQGNSA.

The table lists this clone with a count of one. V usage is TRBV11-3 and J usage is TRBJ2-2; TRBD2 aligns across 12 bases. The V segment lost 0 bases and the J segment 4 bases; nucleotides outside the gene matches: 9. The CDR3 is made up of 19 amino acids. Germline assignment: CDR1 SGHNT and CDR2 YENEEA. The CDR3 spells CASSLDRLAGGNPTGELFF. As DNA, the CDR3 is TGTGCCAGCAGCTTAGATAGGCTAGCGGGGGGGAACCCCACCGGGGAGCTGTTTTTT.

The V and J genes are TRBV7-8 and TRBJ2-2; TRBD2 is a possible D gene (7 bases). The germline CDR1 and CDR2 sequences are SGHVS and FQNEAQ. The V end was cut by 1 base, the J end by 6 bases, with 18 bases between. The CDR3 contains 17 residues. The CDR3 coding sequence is TGTGCCAGCAGCTTAGGTGGGGGGGCCAGATTACCCGGGGAGCTGTTTTTT. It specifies CASSLGGGARLPGELFF. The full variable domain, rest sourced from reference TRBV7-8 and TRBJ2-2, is GAGVSQSPRYKVAKRGQDVALRCDPISGHVSLFWYQQALGQGPEFLTYFQNEAQLDKSGLPSDRFFAERPEGSVSTLKIQRTQQEDSAVYLCASSLGGGARLPGELFFGEGSRLTVL.

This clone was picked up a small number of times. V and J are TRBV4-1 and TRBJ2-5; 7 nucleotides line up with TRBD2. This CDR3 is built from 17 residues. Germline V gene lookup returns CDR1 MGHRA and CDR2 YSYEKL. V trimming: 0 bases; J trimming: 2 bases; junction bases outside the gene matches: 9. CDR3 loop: CASSQDLVSGRQETQYF. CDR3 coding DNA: TGCGCCAGCAGCCAAGATCTGGTTAGCGGGCGTCAAGAGACCCAGTACTTC.

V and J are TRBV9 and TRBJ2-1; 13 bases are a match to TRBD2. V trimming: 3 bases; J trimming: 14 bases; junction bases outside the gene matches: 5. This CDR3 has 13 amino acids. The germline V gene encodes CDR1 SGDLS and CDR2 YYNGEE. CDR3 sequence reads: CASSATTSGREFF. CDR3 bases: TGTGCCAGCAGCGCGACCACTAGCGGGAGGGAGTTCTTC.

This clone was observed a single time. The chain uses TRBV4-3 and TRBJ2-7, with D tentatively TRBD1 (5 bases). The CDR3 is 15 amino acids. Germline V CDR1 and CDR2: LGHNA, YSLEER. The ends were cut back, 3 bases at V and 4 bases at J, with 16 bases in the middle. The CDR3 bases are TGCGCCAGCAGCCAGGACCATCAGGGATCTTACGAGCAGTACTTC. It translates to CASSQDHQGSYEQYF.

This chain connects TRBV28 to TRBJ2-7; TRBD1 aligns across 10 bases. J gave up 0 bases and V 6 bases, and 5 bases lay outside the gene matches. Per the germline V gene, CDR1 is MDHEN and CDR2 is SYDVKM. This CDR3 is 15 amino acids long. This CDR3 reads CASSLDRGRSYEQYF. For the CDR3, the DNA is TGTGCCAGCAGCCTCGACAGGGGGCGCTCCTACGAGCAGTACTTC. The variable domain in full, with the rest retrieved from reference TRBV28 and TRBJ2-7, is DVKVTQSSRYLVKRTGEKVFLECVQDMDHENMFWYRQDPGLGLRLIYFSYDVKMKEKGDIPEGYSVSREKKERFSLILESASTNQTSMYLCASSLDRGRSYEQYFGPGTRLTVT.

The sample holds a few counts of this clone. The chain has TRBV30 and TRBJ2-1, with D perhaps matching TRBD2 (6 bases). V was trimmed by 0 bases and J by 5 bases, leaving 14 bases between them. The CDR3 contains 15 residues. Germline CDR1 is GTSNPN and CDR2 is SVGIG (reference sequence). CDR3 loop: CAWSVPGEKDNEQFF. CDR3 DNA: TGTGCCTGGAGTGTACCGGGGGAGAAAGACAATGAGCAGTTCTTC. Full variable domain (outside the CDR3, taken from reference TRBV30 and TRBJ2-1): SQTIHQWPATLVQPVGSPLSLECTVEGTSNPNLYWYRQAAGRGLQLLFYSVGIGQISSEVPQNLSASRPQDRQFILSSKKLLLSDSGFYLCAWSVPGEKDNEQFFGPGTRLTVL.

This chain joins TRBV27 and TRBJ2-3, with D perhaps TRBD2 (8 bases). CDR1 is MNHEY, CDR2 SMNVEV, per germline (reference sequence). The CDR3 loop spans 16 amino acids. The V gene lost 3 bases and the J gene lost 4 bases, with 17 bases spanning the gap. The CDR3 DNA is TGTGCCAGCAGTTTCCCCGGGACAGCGGGAGCAGATACGCAGTATTTT. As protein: CASSFPGTAGADTQYF.

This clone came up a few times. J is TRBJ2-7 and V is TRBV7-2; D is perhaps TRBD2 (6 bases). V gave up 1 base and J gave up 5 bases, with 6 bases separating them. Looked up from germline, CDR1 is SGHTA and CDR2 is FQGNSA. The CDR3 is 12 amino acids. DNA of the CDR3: TGTGCCAGCAGCTTAGGGGGGGACGAGCAGTACTTC. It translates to CASSLGGDEQYF.

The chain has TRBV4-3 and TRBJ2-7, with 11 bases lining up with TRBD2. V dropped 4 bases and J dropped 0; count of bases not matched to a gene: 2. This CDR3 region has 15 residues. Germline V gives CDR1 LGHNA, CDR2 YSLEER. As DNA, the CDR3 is TGCGCCAGCAGCCTCGGACTAGCGGGCTCCTACGAGCAGTACTTC. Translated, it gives CASSLGLAGSYEQYF.

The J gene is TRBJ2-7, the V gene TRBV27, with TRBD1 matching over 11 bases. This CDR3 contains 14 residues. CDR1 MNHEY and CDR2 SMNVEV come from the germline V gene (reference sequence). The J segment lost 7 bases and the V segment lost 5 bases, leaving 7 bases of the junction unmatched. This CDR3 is CASSPDRGPREQYF. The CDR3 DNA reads TGTGCCAGCAGTCCGGACAGGGGGCCTCGAGAGCAGTACTTC.

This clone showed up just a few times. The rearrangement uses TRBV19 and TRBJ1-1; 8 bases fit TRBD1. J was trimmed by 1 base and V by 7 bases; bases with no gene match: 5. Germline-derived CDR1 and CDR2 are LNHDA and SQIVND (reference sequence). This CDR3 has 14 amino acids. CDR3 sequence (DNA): TGTGCCAGTACCAACAGGGGGGGGAACACTGAAGCTTTCTTT. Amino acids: CASTNRGGNTEAFF.

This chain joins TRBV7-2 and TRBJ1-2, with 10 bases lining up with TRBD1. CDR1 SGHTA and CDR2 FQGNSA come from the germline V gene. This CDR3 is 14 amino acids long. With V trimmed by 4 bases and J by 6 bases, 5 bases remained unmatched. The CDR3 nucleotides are TGTGCCAGCAGCTCAACGACAGGGGGCCATGGCTACACCTTC. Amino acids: CASSSTTGGHGYTF.

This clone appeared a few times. CDR3 region: CASSQYSSVSGNTIYF. DNA of the CDR3: TGTGCCAGCAGCCAATATTCCAGCGTCTCTGGAAACACCATATATTTT. The J gene is TRBJ1-3, the V gene TRBV4-2; D ambiguous. The CDR3 totals 16 residues. The germline V gene encodes CDR1 LGHNA and CDR2 YNFKEQ. Trimming pared 2 bases from V and 0 bases from J, leaving 11 bases between.

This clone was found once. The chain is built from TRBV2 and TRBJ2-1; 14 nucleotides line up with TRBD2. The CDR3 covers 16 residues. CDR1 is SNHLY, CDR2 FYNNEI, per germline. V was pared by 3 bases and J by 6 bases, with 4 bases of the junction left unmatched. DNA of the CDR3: TGTGCCAGCAGTGATAGGGGACTAGCGGGAGTCAATGAGCAGTTCTTC. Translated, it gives CASSDRGLAGVNEQFF. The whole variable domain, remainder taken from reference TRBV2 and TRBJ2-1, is EPEVTQTPSHQVTQMGQEVILRCVPISNHLYFYWYRQILGQKVEFLVSFYNNEISEKSEIFDDQFSVERPDGSNFTLKIRSTKLEDSAMYFCASSDRGLAGVNEQFFGPGTRLTVL.